This T cell receptor (beta chain) emerged from a study of cytomegalovirus exposure and HLA in healthy donors. Findings of the study overall: According to a later analysis, donors in an Asian-associated ancestry cluster reportedly had fewer N-insertions than the roughly 660-donor mean.

The PCR was carried out with 60 Vbeta primers and 13 Jbeta primers. Sequencing was performed with immunoSEQ multiplex PCR; in TCRdb, only in-frame clones are kept and a portion is missing. Here the sample spans about 54,000 clones, about four fifths being singletons. Comment on this clone: Its antigen is unidentified.

The CDR3 has 14 residues. The V gene end was trimmed by 5 bases and the J gene end by 6 bases; junction bases not matched to a gene: 4. Germline CDR1 is MDHEN and CDR2 is SYDVKM. Source material: PBMCs. This TCR was sampled from a woman younger than 30 in good health and CMV-seronegative. The chain joins TRBV28 to TRBJ1-2; 12 bases are a match to TRBD1. CDR3 nucleotide sequence: TGTGCCAGCAGTACCGGGACAGGGGGCCATGGCTACACCTTC. This encodes CASSTGTGGHGYTF.